The 18 T cell receptor beta chains below all came from one sample that was sequenced in a study of shared clonotypes between healthy human individuals. TCRdb's table, derived via immunoSEQ multiplex PCR, lists solely in-frame clones and lacks some. The table shows 550,000 to 850,000 clones, with around 72% occurring only once. The sample was memory CD4+ T cells sorted from blood. Subset reported: CD45RA-negative fraction. All receptors come from a woman aged 25 to 45 in good health.

This clone appeared once. The chain uses TRBV7-9 and TRBJ2-2, with D perhaps matching TRBD1 (5 bases). CDR3 length equals 14 residues. Germline lookup yields CDR1 SEHNR and CDR2 FQNEAQ (reference sequence). V lost 3 bases to trimming and J lost 3 bases, with 8 bases between them. CDR3 bases: TGTGCCAGCAGCTTTGACAGTGACACCGGGGAGCTGTTTTTT. It codes for CASSFDSDTGELFF.

The chain has TRBV27 and TRBJ1-5; 9 bases match TRBD1. The V gene end was trimmed by 5 bases and the J gene end by 2 bases; junction bases not matched to a gene: 10. The CDR3 totals 17 residues. The V gene's germline CDR1 is MNHEY and CDR2 SMNVEV (reference sequence). Here the CDR3 reads CASSRTGENGGNQPQHF. Here the CDR3 DNA reads TGTGCCAGCAGTCGGACAGGGGAGAATGGGGGCAATCAGCCCCAGCATTTT.

The chain has TRBV10-3 and TRBJ2-3; TRBD2 aligns across 10 bases. CDR3 length: 16 amino acids. The V gene's germline CDR1 is ENHRY and CDR2 SYGVKD. V shed 9 bases and J 0 bases; nucleotides not matched to a gene: 9. The CDR3, as DNA: TGTGCCATTAGAGAAGCGGGAGGGGGTAGCACAGATACGCAGTATTTT. It codes for CAIREAGGGSTDTQYF.

CDR3 sequence reads: CASRTPDRVNQPQHF. The CDR3 DNA follows: TGTGCCAGTAGGACCCCTGACAGGGTCAATCAGCCCCAGCATTTT. The chain recombines TRBV19 with TRBJ1-5; 7 nucleotides align to TRBD1. V lost 6 bases and J lost 3; bases outside the gene matches: 8. Germline V lookup: CDR1 LNHDA, CDR2 SQIVND (reference sequence). The CDR3 contains 15 residues.

The chain carries TRBV28 and TRBJ1-4, with no clear D. The germline V and J ends were trimmed by 1 base and 8 bases, with 5 bases remaining between them. Germline V gene data show CDR1 as MDHEN and CDR2 as SYDVKM. This CDR3 has 12 residues. The CDR3 nucleotides are TGTGCCAGCAGTTTATTATGGGAAAAACTGTTTTTT. Translating gives CASSLLWEKLFF.

This clone has only a few counts. In DNA form, the CDR3 reads TGCGCCAGCAGCCCTGGGCCCGAGGGGGACGAGCAGTACTTC. Residues: CASSPGPEGDEQYF. The chain links TRBV10-1 to TRBJ2-7; D perhaps matches TRBD1 (6 bases). Between the trimmed V and J ends, which lost 6 bases and 5 bases, there was a span of 17 bases. CDR3 length: 14 residues. CDR1 is WNHNN, CDR2 SYGVQD, per germline (reference sequence).

The CDR3: CASSDVSGSTDTQYF. For the CDR3, the DNA is TGCGCCAGCAGTGATGTTAGCGGTAGCACAGATACGCAGTATTTT. This chain links TRBV10-2 with TRBJ2-3, with D possibly being TRBD2 (6 bases). V gave up 3 bases and J gave up 0 bases, with 10 bases separating them. The CDR3 sequence is 15 residues long. CDR1 and CDR2 from the germline V gene are WSHSY and SAAADI.

V and J are TRBV7-9 and TRBJ2-7, with D perhaps matching TRBD1 (6 bases). Germline V CDR1 and CDR2: SEHNR, FQNEAQ (reference sequence). V lost 7 bases, J lost 3 bases, and 13 bases lay in between. The CDR3 runs 13 residues. CDR3 coding DNA: TGTGCCAGCACTGAAGGGGGTCTCTACGAGCAGTACTTC. Encoded protein: CASTEGGLYEQYF.

The chain employs TRBV27 and TRBJ2-7; D remains unclear. The V end lost 5 bases, the J end lost 7 bases, and 9 bases lay between the germline ends. CDR1 and CDR2 (germline): MNHEY, SMNVEV (reference sequence). CDR3 length: 11 amino acids. CDR3 in amino acids: CASSPGGEQYF. CDR3 DNA sequence: TGTGCCAGCAGTCCAGGTGGGGAGCAGTACTTC.

The rearrangement joins TRBV10-3 to TRBJ2-3, with TRBD1 matching 8 bases. Trimming removed 10 bases from V and 5 bases from J; junction bases left unmatched: 8. Germline V lookup: CDR1 ENHRY, CDR2 SYGVKD. CDR3 length: 13 residues. CDR3 nucleotides: TGTGCCACGACAGGGGATACGGGAGATACGCAGTATTTT. Amino acids: CATTGDTGDTQYF.

The V gene is TRBV6-5, the J gene TRBJ2-3, with TRBD2 as a possible D gene (5 bases). CDR1 is MNHEY, CDR2 SVGAGI, per germline. CDR3 size: 15 residues. The V end lost 8 bases, the J end lost 2 bases, and 17 bases lay between the germline ends. Written as DNA, the CDR3 is TGTGCCAGCGGATCAACCCGAGGGTACACAGATACGCAGTATTTT. Its protein is CASGSTRGYTDTQYF.

This clone came up a few times. This chain joins TRBV9 and TRBJ1-2, with D unresolved. Germline CDR1 reads SGDLS; CDR2 reads YYNGEE. The CDR3 contains 15 residues. Trimming removed 3 bases from V and 4 bases from J, with 16 bases in between. CDR3 DNA: TGTGCCAGCAGCGCCGAGGAAGGGATGCTCTATGGCTACACCTTC. Translated: CASSAEEGMLYGYTF.

Many counts were recorded for this clone. The V gene is TRBV28, the J gene TRBJ1-5, with D uncertain. CDR1 and CDR2 from the germline V gene are MDHEN and SYDVKM. Trimming shortened V by 7 bases and J by 4 bases, and 14 bases separated the two germline ends. This CDR3 comprises 14 residues. This CDR3 reads CASTLTHSNQPQHF. The CDR3 DNA reads TGTGCCAGCACCCTCACCCACTCTAATCAGCCCCAGCATTTT.

A single count supports this clone. The same CDR3 is also encoded by other DNA sequences in this sample. The chain employs TRBV5-1 and TRBJ2-3; tentative D call: TRBD2 (7 bases). This CDR3 spans 16 amino acids. The V and J ends lost 4 bases and 0 bases respectively, with 15 bases between them. The germline V gene encodes CDR1 SGHRS and CDR2 YFSETQ. Here the CDR3 reads CASSLGGAASTDTQYF. CDR3 in DNA: TGCGCCAGCAGCCTGGGGGGGGCTGCTAGCACAGATACGCAGTATTTT.

This clone was found a few times. The chain employs TRBV5-6 and TRBJ2-3; D unresolved. The CDR3 is made up of 12 amino acids. V was clipped by 1 base and J by 4 bases, with 4 bases between them. Per germline, CDR1 SGHDT and CDR2 YYEEEE. The CDR3 loop is CASSLNPDTQYF. CDR3 DNA sequence: TGTGCCAGCAGCTTGAATCCAGATACGCAGTATTTT. The variable domain in full, completed from reference TRBV5-6 and TRBJ2-3, reads DAGVTQSPTHLIKTRGQQVTLRCSPKSGHDTVSWYQQALGQGPQFIFQYYEEEERQRGNFPDRFSGHQFPNYSSELNVNALLLGDSALYLCASSLNPDTQYFGPGTRLTVL.

The chain links TRBV15 to TRBJ2-7; 7 nucleotides match TRBD2. The CDR3 runs to 13 residues. Germline CDR1 LNHNV, CDR2 YYDKDF (reference sequence). The V and J ends lost 5 bases and 3 bases, in that order; junction bases with no gene match: 4. CDR3 nucleotide sequence: TGTGCCACCAGCGGGGGGGATTTCTACGAGCAGTACTTC. Protein product: CATSGGDFYEQYF.

This chain connects TRBV7-5 to TRBJ2-4; the D call TRBD2 from the table was never checked on the DNA. TRBV7-5 is a listed pseudogene. The CDR3 consists of 17 residues. This CDR3 reads CVRSFPGGTASKNIQYF. In DNA form, the CDR3 reads TGTGTCAGAAGCTTTCCGGGAGGGACAGCTTCCAAAAACATTCAGTACTTC.

V gene TRBV10-3 combines with J gene TRBJ2-7, with D perhaps matching TRBD1 or TRBD2 (5 bases each). The CDR3 has 12 residues. In germline, CDR1 is ENHRY, CDR2 SYGVKD. V shed 10 bases and J shed 4 bases, with 14 bases lying between them. CDR3 sequence reads: CATTGTGYEQYF. The CDR3 DNA reads TGTGCCACGACCGGGACGGGTTACGAGCAGTACTTC.